This paragraph reports one T cell receptor (beta chain). What this receptor recognizes is not known. It has no much larger one-base neighbor in the sample; base qualities were not kept. This sample was included in a study of blood T cell repertoires in COVID-19 (dated by TCRdb to the early 2020s). Some background on the complete study: Samples covering the acute and convalescent phases of COVID-19 were provided by collaborators in the United States, Italy and Spain. Subjects who had been exposed to COVID-19, were actively infected with it, or had recovered from it provided the deeply sampled blood TCRbeta repertoires that made up the dataset. Sample metadata almost always included a de-identified subject ID, COVID-19 status, age in years and sex. The samples were drawn from two sources: the first 160 participants of the ongoing ImmuneRACE study, and some 1,300 subjects contributed by 6 global collaborators. A freely available public database, intended as a resource for researchers studying the immune response to SARS-CoV-2, is where the repertoires were released. HLA class I and class II types, where available, came from metadata supplied by the sample provider rather than from assay-based typing. The prospective study material was composed of cDNA or gDNA derived from T cells, B-cell-depleted T cells, or PBMCs. Findings and caveats that apply to the study as a whole: Clinical and demographic metadata were provided uncurated, with the amount varying by source and participant.

The collaborating institutions used their own protocols to collect whole blood in K2EDTA tubes. For TCRbeta analysis, collaborators shipped samples in one of three forms: frozen whole blood, isolated PBMCs, or DNA extracted from either of those sample types. The CDR3 contains 18 residues, cysteine and phenylalanine counted. Here the CDR3 DNA is all that survives: 54 bases in frame from base 1. V loses 4 bases of germline sequence and J loses 4 bases, and the interval between the two ends is 20 bases. CDR1 and CDR2 are drawn from the germline V gene: MNHNS, SASEGT. TCRbeta CDR3 regions were amplified from genomic DNA using the immunoSEQ Assay, a bias-controlled multiplex PCR. The paper's data handling went like this. Within the assay, amplification of reference gene primers was used to estimate how many nucleated cells each sample contained. To quantify the absolute abundance of each unique TCRbeta CDR3 rearrangement, sequence reads were collapsed and filtered. Productive Simpson clonality was computed per sample as the square root of Simpson's diversity index over productive rearrangements. TCRdb limited this immuneACCESS table to in-frame rearrangements with V and J called. A share of clones is missing; checked studies link under half to unresolved V genes, and the rest is unexplained. From that table come the V and J calls and clone size; the DNA was used to work out D and trimming. The table for this sample lists just over 650,000 clones; 90% of them were counted only once. Of the sample, roughly 0.25% falls within the top ten clones.

The chain employs TRBV6-1 and TRBJ1-6; the D region possibly corresponds to TRBD1 (5 bases align). The sequence was obtained from a young woman with acute or convalescent COVID-19. Sequenced sample: peripheral blood. The CDR3 protein: CASSAKSGAGTYNSPLHF. The bases read TGTGCCAGCAGTGCCAAGAGCGGGGCAGGAACATATAATTCACCCCTCCACTTT.